A selection of T cell receptor beta chains follows, all from one sample in a study of CXCR3-negative and CXCR3-positive naive CD8 T cells. With the 5' RACE reads reprocessed, TCRdb shows one record per CDR3 protein and no DNA. Recorded here are about 98,000 distinct CDR3 sequences; the top ten clones represent about 1%. Sequenced: naive CXCR3+ CD8+ T cells from blood. The receptors here all came from a human donor in good health. Some clones in this sample may be carry-over from other donors' samples. Each CDR3 is given with its conserved first and last residue.

V,J,CDR3
TRBV6-2/TRBV6-3,TRBJ2-7,CASSYPREGNYEQYF
TRBV12-3/TRBV12-4,TRBJ2-1,CASSLGPGDRGGGFF
TRBV29-1,TRBJ2-7,CSVRLGAYEQYF
TRBV12-3/TRBV12-4,TRBJ2-7,CASSFDGNSYEQYF
TRBV7-9,TRBJ2-5,CASSSRDRRQETQYF
TRBV6-4,TRBJ2-6,CASSEEHSGANVLTF
TRBV29-1,TRBJ1-1,CSVEGAGEGFGHTEAFF
TRBV28,TRBJ2-3,CASSSDRASTDTQYF
TRBV11-1,TRBJ2-1,CASSLSTNRAGNEQFF
TRBV7-9,TRBJ1-1,CASSSTSRTGSTEAFF
TRBV29-1,TRBJ2-5,CSVEHISRDRGEETQYF
TRBV6-2/TRBV6-3,TRBJ1-6,CASSQRETAGEDLGRLHF
TRBV7-8,TRBJ2-2,CASSLARTGWATGELFF
TRBV12-3/TRBV12-4,TRBJ2-7,CASSPDRAHEQYF
TRBV5-5,TRBJ2-7,CASSLGEGLSYEQYF
TRBV13,TRBJ1-5,CASSYSGTGAQPQHF
TRBV5-1,TRBJ2-7,CASATSNVHSYEQYF
TRBV7-9,TRBJ2-2,CASSYFGELFF
TRBV7-2,TRBJ2-7,CASEEGAGSYEQYF
TRBV5-1,TRBJ1-2,CASSLAQHRGYGYTF
TRBV28,TRBJ1-4,CASSRVGQGSEKLFF
TRBV7-7,TRBJ2-5,CASSPGQIPNQETQHF
TRBV2,TRBJ1-1,CASTTTENTEAFF
TRBV6-4,TRBJ2-3,CASSDGPGATDTQYF
TRBV6-5,TRBJ2-7,CASSYPGTDHYEQYF
TRBV11-2,TRBJ1-2,CASSSTGTGLEGYTF
TRBV6-5,TRBJ2-7,CASSQYPGTGDEQYF
TRBV12-3/TRBV12-4,TRBJ1-2,CASSFEGGGGYTF
TRBV4-2,TRBJ2-1,CASSQEILPSGNEQFF
TRBV4-2,TRBJ1-4,CASSQDNGGGEKLFF
TRBV7-9,TRBJ2-7,CASTSRWGNYEQYF
TRBV6-5,TRBJ2-4,CASGQIAEGKNIQYF
TRBV7-9,TRBJ1-3,CASSSPHQIQTGNTIYF
TRBV29-1,TRBJ2-7,CSVEDERGEEEQYF